Described below is a single T cell receptor beta chain sequence and its context. As the sequencing template, cDNA was produced by extracting RNA and reverse transcribing it. Clones were sequenced by immunoSEQ multiplex PCR, and TCRdb holds only the in-frame ones, with some missing. This table holds under 350,000 clones, 58% found once. The V gene lost 4 bases and the J gene lost 1 base, with 17 bases spanning the gap. The germline V gene encodes CDR1 SQVTM and CDR2 ANQGSEA. CDR3 length equals 17 residues. The data belong to a study of CD8+ T cells in alopecia areata. Treatment specified: oral pan-JAK inhibitor, 5-10 mg twice daily.

The chain links TRBV29-1 to TRBJ2-6; maybe TRBD2 (5 bases). The source was CD4+ T cells sorted from blood, collected at week 24, from a patient treated with tofacitinib. The sequence was collected from a human donor with alopecia areata. The DNA of the CDR3 is TGCAGCGTTGCCCGGGATACTAGGGAGTCTGGGGCCAACGTCCTGACTTTC. Encoded protein: CSVARDTRESGANVLTF.